This T cell receptor (beta chain) originates from a study of T cell repertoires in cytomegalovirus infection. At the level of the study: Public TCR beta signature analysis indicated the presence of both CMV infection and matching HLA type. Study-wide findings and caveats: In two of eight donors, the top clonotype was HLA-C-restricted CMV-specific. CMV carriers with the relevant HLA were identified by cumulative public TCR beta family frequency.

As regards this clonotype: Antigen specificity is unknown.

V was trimmed by 4 bases and J by 6 bases, leaving 19 bases between them. Germline CDR1 is MNHEY and CDR2 is SVGAGI. The CDR3 is 15 residues long. TCRdb re-derived calls from the reads in MiXCR, one entry per CDR3 protein. Of some 600,000 distinct CDR3 sequences listed, approximately 24% were seen once; the top ten hold 6.5% to 10%. This TCR was recovered from a human donor in good health (CMV status not recorded). Some clones in this sample may be carry-over from other donors' samples. This chain uses TRBV6-5 with TRBJ2-7; D possibly corresponds to TRBD2 (8 bases). Material: CD8+ T cells from PBMCs. CDR3 loop: CASSSPGGGHVEQYF. As DNA, the CDR3 is TGTGCCAGCAGTTCTCCGGGAGGGGGCCACGTCGAGCAGTACTTC.